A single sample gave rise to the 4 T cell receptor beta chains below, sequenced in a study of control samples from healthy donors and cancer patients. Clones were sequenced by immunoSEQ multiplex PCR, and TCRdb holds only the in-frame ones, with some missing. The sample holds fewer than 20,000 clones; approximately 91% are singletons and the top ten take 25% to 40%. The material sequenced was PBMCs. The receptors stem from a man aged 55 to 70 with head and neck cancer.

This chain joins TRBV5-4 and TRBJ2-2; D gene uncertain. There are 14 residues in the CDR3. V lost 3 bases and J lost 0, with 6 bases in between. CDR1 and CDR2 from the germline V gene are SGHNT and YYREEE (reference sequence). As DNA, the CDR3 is TGTGCCAGCAGCTGGCCTACGAACACCGGGGAGCTGTTTTTT. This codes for CASSWPTNTGELFF. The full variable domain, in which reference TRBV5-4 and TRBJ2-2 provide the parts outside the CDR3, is ETGVTQSPTHLIKTRGQQVTLRCSSQSGHNTVSWYQQALGQGPQFIFQYYREEENGRGNFPPRFSGLQFPNYSSELNVNALELDDSALYLCASSWPTNTGELFFGEGSRLTVL.

CDR3 loop: CASSYTGGRGAFF. Written as DNA, the CDR3 is TGTGCCAGCAGTTACACAGGGGGCAGGGGAGCTTTCTTT. The rearrangement uses TRBV6-5 and TRBJ1-1, with 9 bases lining up with TRBD1. Germline lookup yields CDR1 MNHEY and CDR2 SVGAGI. This CDR3 is 13 amino acids long. Trimming removed 2 bases from V and 10 bases from J; junction bases left unmatched: 5.

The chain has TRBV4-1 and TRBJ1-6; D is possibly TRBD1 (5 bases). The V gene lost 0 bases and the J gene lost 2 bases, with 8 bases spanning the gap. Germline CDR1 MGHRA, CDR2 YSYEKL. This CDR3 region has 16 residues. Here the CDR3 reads CASSQEGTAYNSPLHF. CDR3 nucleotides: TGCGCCAGCAGCCAAGAAGGGACGGCCTATAATTCACCCCTCCACTTT.

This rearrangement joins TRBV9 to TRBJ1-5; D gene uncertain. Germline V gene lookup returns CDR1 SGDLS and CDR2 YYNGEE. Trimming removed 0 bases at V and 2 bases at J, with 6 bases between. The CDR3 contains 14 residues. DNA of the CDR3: TGTGCCAGCAGCGTAGGTATCGGCAATCAGCCCCAGCATTTT. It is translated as CASSVGIGNQPQHF.